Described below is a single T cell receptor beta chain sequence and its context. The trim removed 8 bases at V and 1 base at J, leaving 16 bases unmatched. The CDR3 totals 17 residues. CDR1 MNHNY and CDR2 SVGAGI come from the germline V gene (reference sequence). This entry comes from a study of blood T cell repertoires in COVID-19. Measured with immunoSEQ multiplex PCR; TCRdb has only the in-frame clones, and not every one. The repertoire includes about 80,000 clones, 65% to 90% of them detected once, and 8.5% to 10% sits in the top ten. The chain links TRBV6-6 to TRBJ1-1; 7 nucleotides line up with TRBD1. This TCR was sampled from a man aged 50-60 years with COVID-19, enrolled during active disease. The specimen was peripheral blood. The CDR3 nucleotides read TGTGCCAGCCGTCGAAAAGGGGGCCCAATCTCGAACACTGAAGCTTTCTTT. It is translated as CASRRKGGPISNTEAFF.